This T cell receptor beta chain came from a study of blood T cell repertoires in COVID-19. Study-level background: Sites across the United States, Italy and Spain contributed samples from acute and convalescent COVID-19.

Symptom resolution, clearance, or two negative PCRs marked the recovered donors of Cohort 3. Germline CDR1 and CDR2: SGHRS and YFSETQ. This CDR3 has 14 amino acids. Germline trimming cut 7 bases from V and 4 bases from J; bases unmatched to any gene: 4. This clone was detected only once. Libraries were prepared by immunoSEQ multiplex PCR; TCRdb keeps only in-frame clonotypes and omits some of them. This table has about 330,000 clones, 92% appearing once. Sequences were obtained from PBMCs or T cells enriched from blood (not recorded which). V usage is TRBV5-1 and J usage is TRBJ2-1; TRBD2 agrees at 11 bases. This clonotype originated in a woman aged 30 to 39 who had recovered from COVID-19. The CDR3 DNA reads TGCGCCAGCGGAACTAGCGGGGGATACAATGAGCAGTTCTTC. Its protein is CASGTSGGYNEQFF.